Each of the 8 T cell receptor beta chains below was sequenced from the same sample in a study of CD8 T cells in Susac syndrome. Random hexamers were used to reverse transcribe the RNA input (roughly 0.5 to 1 ug). TCRdb fed the immunoSEQ multiplex PCR reads into MiXCR, producing one record per CDR3 protein. The sample holds 150,000 or so distinct CDR3 sequences, less than 97% seen once. The sequenced material came from CD8+ T cells from PBMCs. The receptors stem from a human donor with multiple sclerosis.

The V and J genes are TRBV7-9 and TRBJ2-7, with 9 bases identical to TRBD1. The CDR3 runs 16 residues. Per the germline V gene, CDR1 is SEHNR and CDR2 is FQNEAQ (reference sequence). Trimming removed 6 bases from V and 8 bases from J; junction bases left unmatched: 17. This chain's CDR3 is CASSFPTGTGCSKQYF. The DNA of the CDR3 is TGTGCCAGCAGTTTTCCGACCGGGACAGGGTGTAGTAAGCAGTACTTC.

V usage is TRBV27 and J usage is TRBJ1-4, with D hard to call. Germline lookup yields CDR1 MNHEY and CDR2 SMNVEV (reference sequence). The CDR3 is made up of 13 amino acids. V lost 5 bases and J 6 bases, leaving 10 bases between the germline ends. This CDR3 reads CASSAAADEKLFF. CDR3 in DNA: TGTGCCAGCAGTGCGGCGGCGGATGAAAAACTGTTTTTT.

The V call is TRBV10-2, the J call TRBJ1-5, with D uncertain. Germline CDR1 WSHSY, CDR2 SAAADI. Between the trimmed V and J ends, which lost 2 bases and 5 bases, there was a span of 4 bases. The CDR3 runs 12 residues. DNA for the CDR3: TGCGCCAGCAGTGAGGGCGATCAGCCCCAGCATTTT. Its translation is CASSEGDQPQHF.

V and J are TRBV20-1 and TRBJ2-7; a weak D match, TRBD1 (6 bases). The V end was cut by 8 bases, the J end by 6 bases, with 20 bases between. Per germline, CDR1 DFQATT and CDR2 SNEGSKA (reference sequence). CDR3 length equals 13 residues. DNA of the CDR3: TGCAGTTATACAGGGAGCAGGGTGGGCGAGCAGTACTTC. The encoded protein is CSYTGSRVGEQYF.

The V call is TRBV20-1, the J call TRBJ2-2; 9 nucleotides align to TRBD1. CDR3 length: 15 amino acids. The V gene end was trimmed by 6 bases and the J gene end by 6 bases; junction bases not matched to a gene: 11. CDR1 is DFQATT, CDR2 SNEGSKA, per germline (reference sequence). This CDR3 reads CSARRRDRVAGELFF. The CDR3 DNA reads TGCAGTGCCCGGAGGAGGGACAGGGTGGCCGGGGAGCTGTTTTTT.

In this sample, this clonotype turned up once. V usage is TRBV20-1 and J usage is TRBJ1-5; the D is unclear. The CDR3 consists of 12 residues. Germline-derived CDR1 and CDR2 are DFQATT and SNEGSKA (reference sequence). With 6 bases removed from V and 3 bases from J, the gap between germline ends came to 9 bases. Here the CDR3 DNA reads TGCAGTGCCAGTCCCGCCAATCAGCCCCAGCATTTT. Translated: CSASPANQPQHF.

The V call is TRBV19, the J call TRBJ2-7; TRBD1 matches at 10 bases. V gave up 10 bases and J gave up 0 bases; unmatched junction bases: 9. The CDR3 loop spans 15 amino acids. CDR1 is LNHDA and CDR2 is SQIVND in the germline V gene (reference sequence). CDR3 DNA: TGTGCCACAAGCTGGGGACAGGGGTCCTCCTACGAGCAGTACTTC. It translates to CATSWGQGSSYEQYF.

The chain has TRBV4-1 and TRBJ1-1, with D tentatively TRBD1 (5 bases). The CDR3 sequence is 14 residues long. Germline loops: CDR1 MGHRA, CDR2 YSYEKL. Trimming pared 3 bases from V and 4 bases from J, leaving 12 bases between. The CDR3 DNA reads as TGCGCCAGCAGCCAGGGGACCAGGACCACTGAAGCTTTCTTT. Translation gives CASSQGTRTTEAFF.